What follows is one T cell receptor (beta chain) and its context. The CDR3 sequence is 15 residues long. V lost 5 bases to trimming and J lost 10 bases; unmatched junction nucleotides: 8. Germline V gene sequence: CDR1 MNHEY, CDR2 SVGAGI. The data originate from a study of T-cell memory formation after mild COVID-19. TCRdb analysed the 5' RACE reads with MiXCR anew, one entry per CDR3 protein. Of under 550,000 distinct CDR3 sequences listed, about 20% are singletons. The chain employs TRBV6-5 and TRBJ2-1, with TRBD2 matching over 13 bases. The sample taken for sequencing was PBMCs or a T cell subset sorted from them (not recorded which). This TCR was recovered from an adult woman who had mild COVID-19 (a few samples of this study predate the infection). Cell type and time point are not known. The DNA of the CDR3 is TGTGCCAGCAGTCAAAGGACTAGCGGGGGAGTGGAGCAGTTCTTC. Translated, it gives CASSQRTSGGVEQFF.